The 15 T cell receptor beta chains presented below share a single source sample, sequenced in a study of shared clonotypes between healthy human individuals. The method was immunoSEQ multiplex PCR; TCRdb's version includes in-frame clones alone and lacks a portion of them. The repertoire holds approximately 1,000,000 clones, about 72% seen once, with roughly 0.83% in the top ten. Sequencing was done on a sample of memory CD4+ T cells from PBMCs. Subset of the sample: CD45RA-negative fraction. The source of these receptors is a man younger than 30 in good health. Some clones in this sample may be carry-over from other donors' samples.

About this clone: A much larger clone is a single base away; this may be a read error. The sample contains more than one DNA sequence encoding this CDR3. The chain carries TRBV7-8 and TRBJ2-7; the match to TRBD2 covers 9 bases. The germline CDR1 and CDR2 sequences are SGHVS and FQNEAQ. CDR3 length equals 15 residues. The junction had 1 base not matched to a gene; V was cut back by 1 base and J by 0 bases. CDR3 coding DNA: TGTGCCAGCAGCTTAGAACTAGCGGGCTCCTACGAGCAGTACTTC. Its protein is CASSLELAGSYEQYF.

The CDR3 region has the DNA TGTGCCAGCAGCTTAACGGATACGGGATTAAGTGGCTACACCTTC. Translated: CASSLTDTGLSGYTF. This chain uses TRBV7-3 with TRBJ1-2; no reliable D call. The V gene lost 0 bases and the J gene lost 7 bases, with 15 bases spanning the gap. CDR1 and CDR2 from the germline V gene are SGHTA and FQGTGA. The CDR3 runs 15 residues.

This clone was counted a few times. The chain uses TRBV30 and TRBJ2-3, with 10 nucleotides matching TRBD1. This CDR3 is 15 amino acids long. CDR1 is GTSNPN, CDR2 SVGIG, per germline (reference sequence). Germline trimming cut 0 bases from V and 2 bases from J; bases unmatched to any gene: 2. This chain's CDR3 is CAWSVGTGVTDTQYF. CDR3 DNA: TGTGCCTGGAGTGTTGGGACAGGGGTCACAGATACGCAGTATTTT.

This clone was picked up one time. The J gene is TRBJ1-1, the V gene TRBV7-9, with D perhaps matching TRBD1 (6 bases). The CDR3 consists of 13 residues. Germline CDR1 and CDR2: SEHNR and FQNEAQ (reference sequence). The V end was cut by 6 bases, the J end by 4 bases, with 12 bases between. The CDR3 coding sequence is TGTGCCAGCAGTTTGAAAGGGGGCACTGAAGCTTTCTTT. Its protein product is CASSLKGGTEAFF.

The sample holds many counts of this clone. This chain uses TRBV7-9 with TRBJ2-5; 8 bases map to TRBD2. Germline loops: CDR1 SEHNR, CDR2 FQNEAQ (reference sequence). V lost 5 bases to trimming and J lost 2 bases; unmatched junction nucleotides: 7. The CDR3 covers 15 residues. This chain's CDR3 is CASSGAGESQETQYF. In DNA form, the CDR3 reads TGTGCCAGCAGCGGAGCGGGAGAGTCTCAAGAGACCCAGTACTTC.

The rearrangement uses TRBV7-9 and TRBJ2-5, with 9 bases aligning to TRBD1. The V and J ends lost 5 bases and 11 bases, in that order; junction bases with no gene match: 9. The CDR3 spans 13 residues. Germline V gene lookup returns CDR1 SEHNR and CDR2 FQNEAQ (reference sequence). The CDR3 nucleotides are TGTGCCAGCAGCCCCGGGACAGGGAGAGAGCAGTACTTC. Amino acid sequence: CASSPGTGREQYF.

The chain couples TRBV2 to TRBJ1-2; 8 bases agree with TRBD1. Germline lookup yields CDR1 SNHLY and CDR2 FYNNEI. With V trimmed by 6 bases and J by 2 bases, 2 bases remained unmatched. The CDR3 runs to 13 residues. In DNA form, the CDR3 reads TGTGCCAGCAGCAGGACAGGGAACTATGGCTACACCTTC. Amino acid sequence: CASSRTGNYGYTF.

The chain carries TRBV18 and TRBJ1-4; D is perhaps TRBD1 (6 bases). Trimming stripped 2 bases from V and 0 bases from J, with 7 bases between. CDR1 is KGHSH, CDR2 LQKENI, per germline. The CDR3 sequence is 15 residues long. The CDR3 loop reads CASSPWTATNEKLFF. CDR3 sequence (DNA): TGTGCCAGCTCACCATGGACAGCAACTAATGAAAAACTGTTTTTT.

The chain couples TRBV7-9 to TRBJ1-2; a weak D match, TRBD1 (6 bases). V shed 1 base and J shed 0 bases, with 9 bases lying between them. CDR1 and CDR2 (germline): SEHNR, FQNEAQ (reference sequence). The CDR3 runs to 15 residues. The CDR3 sequence: CASSLGQAANYGYTF. As DNA, the CDR3 is TGTGCCAGCAGCTTAGGACAGGCCGCTAACTATGGCTACACCTTC.

This clone turned up a few times. The rearrangement links TRBV18 to TRBJ1-4, with D perhaps matching TRBD1 (5 bases). This CDR3 spans 19 amino acids. Trimming shortened V by 6 bases and J by 0 bases, and 23 bases separated the two germline ends. Germline assignment: CDR1 KGHSH and CDR2 LQKENI. The CDR3 DNA reads as TGTGCCAGCTCTGCTAATATTCTCGGGGGGTCCGCAACTAATGAAAAACTGTTTTTT. It codes for CASSANILGGSATNEKLFF.

The table lists this clone with a few counts. V gene TRBV6-6 combines with J gene TRBJ1-2; no definite D call. The CDR3 consists of 12 residues. Between the trimmed V and J ends, which lost 7 bases and 5 bases, there was a span of 11 bases. Germline CDR1 and CDR2: MNHNY and SVGAGI (reference sequence). CDR3 nucleotides: TGTGCCAGCATGGGAGGGATTTATGGCTACACCTTC. It yields the protein CASMGGIYGYTF.

The chain uses TRBV11-2 and TRBJ2-5; D remains unclear. The CDR3 covers 12 residues. The V end was cut by 11 bases, the J end by 1 base, with 11 bases between. Germline V gene lookup returns CDR1 SGHAT and CDR2 FQNNGV. The CDR3 here is CAGGRPQETQYF. The CDR3 DNA reads as TGTGCCGGTGGCCGACCCCAAGAGACCCAGTACTTC.

There are a few counts of this clone. The V call is TRBV27, the J call TRBJ2-1; D tentatively fits TRBD1 or TRBD2 (5 bases each). The germline V gene encodes CDR1 MNHEY and CDR2 SMNVEV (reference sequence). Trimming cost V 5 bases and J 11 bases, with 19 bases left between them. The CDR3 loop spans 14 amino acids. CDR3 bases: TGTGCCAGCAGTCCATCCCGGGGCCACCGGCAGCAGTTCTTC. Protein product: CASSPSRGHRQQFF.

DNA of the CDR3: TGCGCCAGCAGGGCGGGGACAGGGAGTCCCGGGGAGCTGTTTTTT. Translation: CASRAGTGSPGELFF. This sequence joins TRBV5-1 and TRBJ2-2, with 9 positions matching TRBD1. The CDR3 totals 15 residues. The V and J ends lost 5 bases and 6 bases, in that order; junction bases with no gene match: 8. Looked up from germline, CDR1 is SGHRS and CDR2 is YFSETQ.

A few counts support this clone. The V gene is TRBV30, the J gene TRBJ2-7; 9 nucleotides match TRBD1. Germline lookup yields CDR1 GTSNPN and CDR2 SVGIG (reference sequence). Germline trimming cut 5 bases from V and 8 bases from J; bases unmatched to any gene: 4. The CDR3 contains 11 residues. CDR3 in DNA: TGTGCCTGGGCGACAGGGGGGAAGCAGTACTTC. Translation: CAWATGGKQYF.